The 11 T cell receptor beta chains reported below all come from one sample, sequenced in a study of blood T cell repertoires in COVID-19. Clones were read by immunoSEQ multiplex PCR, and TCRdb kept only the in-frame ones, dropping some. The sample lists about 220,000 clones; around 88% were seen once. Sequencing was performed on PBMCs or T cells enriched from blood (not recorded which). These receptors were collected from a woman between 50 and 59 years old with acute COVID-19.

This clone was detected only once. The rearrangement uses TRBV30 and TRBJ2-1; TRBD2 aligns across 10 bases. With 4 bases clipped from V and 2 bases from J, the junction kept 8 bases outside the gene matches. Per the germline V gene, CDR1 is GTSNPN and CDR2 is SVGIG (reference sequence). The CDR3 is made up of 16 amino acids. The CDR3 loop is CAWNPKREGPYNEQFF. The CDR3 DNA follows: TGTGCCTGGAATCCTAAGCGGGAGGGCCCCTACAATGAGCAGTTCTTC.

This chain connects TRBV7-8 to TRBJ2-5; 9 positions match TRBD2. V was pared by 4 bases and J by 0 bases, with 3 bases of the junction left unmatched. This CDR3 has 15 residues. The germline V gene encodes CDR1 SGHVS and CDR2 FQNEAQ. The DNA of the CDR3 is TGTGCCAGCAGCTGGGGCGGGAGGGACCAAGAGACCCAGTACTTC. Translated: CASSWGGRDQETQYF.

V and J are TRBV3-1 (or the pseudogene TRBV3-2) and TRBJ2-1, with D possibly TRBD2 on 5 matching bases. V lost 1 base, J lost 3 bases, and 10 bases lay in between. CDR3 size: 15 residues. Germline V lookup: CDR1 LGHDT, CDR2 YNNKEL (reference sequence). CDR3 loop: CASSQGARDYNEQFF. In DNA form, the CDR3 reads TGTGCCAGCAGCCAAGGGGCGAGGGACTACAATGAGCAGTTCTTC.

CDR3 residues: CASSVGLTATLGHYGYTF. CDR3 nucleotide sequence: TGCGCCAGCAGCGTGGGGTTGACGGCGACCCTGGGCCACTATGGCTACACCTTC. The rearrangement uses TRBV5-1 and TRBJ1-2; D gene uncertain. The CDR3 consists of 18 residues. V was cut by 4 bases and J by 3 bases, with 25 bases left in between. Germline CDR1 is SGHRS and CDR2 is YFSETQ.

This chain joins TRBV28 and TRBJ1-5; D is possibly TRBD1 (6 bases). The CDR3 consists of 19 residues. Germline-derived CDR1 and CDR2 are MDHEN and SYDVKM. Trimming removed 3 bases at V and 0 bases at J, with 21 bases between. The CDR3 loop is CASSFWDMAGANSNQPQHF. The CDR3, as DNA: TGTGCCAGCAGTTTCTGGGATATGGCAGGGGCTAATAGCAATCAGCCCCAGCATTTT.

The chain joins TRBV27 to TRBJ1-5; 8 nucleotides agree with TRBD1. Germline V gene data show CDR1 as MNHEY and CDR2 as SMNVEV (reference sequence). The CDR3 covers 15 residues. Unmatched junction bases numbered 3, after V lost 3 bases and J lost 2 bases. The CDR3 sequence is CASSLTGAGNQPQHF. DNA of the CDR3: TGTGCCAGCAGTTTGACAGGGGCTGGCAATCAGCCCCAGCATTTT.

J is TRBJ2-3 and V is TRBV5-1, with 7 bases identical to TRBD1. CDR3 size: 16 residues. The junction had 9 bases not matched to a gene; V was cut back by 3 bases and J by 2 bases. CDR1 and CDR2 (germline): SGHRS, YFSETQ. The CDR3 sequence: CASSSPRGYHTDTQYF. CDR3 bases: TGCGCCAGCAGCTCCCCCAGGGGGTACCACACAGATACGCAGTATTTT.

The chain is built from TRBV10-3 and TRBJ2-2; D is possibly TRBD1 (5 bases). This CDR3 region has 13 residues. Trimming cost V 2 bases and J 7 bases, with 8 bases left between them. Germline V CDR1 and CDR2: ENHRY, SYGVKD. CDR3 coding DNA: TGTGCCATCAGTGAGCAGGGTGACGGGGAGCTGTTTTTT. Its translation: CAISEQGDGELFF.

The CDR3 DNA reads as TGTGCCAGCAGCCCCCAGGGGTCTGGAGAGCAGTACTTC. Amino acid sequence: CASSPQGSGEQYF. The rearrangement uses TRBV7-2 and TRBJ2-7; D may be TRBD1 (6 bases). The CDR3 is made up of 13 amino acids. Trimming removed 5 bases from V and 7 bases from J, with 15 bases in between. Germline-derived CDR1 and CDR2 are SGHTA and FQGNSA.

The chain employs TRBV19 and TRBJ2-3; TRBD2 matches 8 bases. V gave up 7 bases and J gave up 5 bases; unmatched junction bases: 5. This CDR3 region has 13 residues. Germline values: CDR1 LNHDA, CDR2 SQIVND (reference sequence). This CDR3 reads CASTLADGDTQYF. The CDR3 bases are TGTGCCAGTACACTAGCGGATGGAGATACGCAGTATTTT.

The count of this clone is one. This chain links TRBV7-3 with TRBJ2-3, with D possibly TRBD2 on 5 matching bases. V lost 5 bases and J lost 0, with 15 bases in between. CDR1 is SGHTA, CDR2 FQGTGA, per germline. The CDR3 runs to 16 residues. The CDR3 protein is CASSARPGSSTDTQYF. DNA of the CDR3: TGTGCCAGCAGCGCCCGACCGGGGTCTAGCACAGATACGCAGTATTTT.